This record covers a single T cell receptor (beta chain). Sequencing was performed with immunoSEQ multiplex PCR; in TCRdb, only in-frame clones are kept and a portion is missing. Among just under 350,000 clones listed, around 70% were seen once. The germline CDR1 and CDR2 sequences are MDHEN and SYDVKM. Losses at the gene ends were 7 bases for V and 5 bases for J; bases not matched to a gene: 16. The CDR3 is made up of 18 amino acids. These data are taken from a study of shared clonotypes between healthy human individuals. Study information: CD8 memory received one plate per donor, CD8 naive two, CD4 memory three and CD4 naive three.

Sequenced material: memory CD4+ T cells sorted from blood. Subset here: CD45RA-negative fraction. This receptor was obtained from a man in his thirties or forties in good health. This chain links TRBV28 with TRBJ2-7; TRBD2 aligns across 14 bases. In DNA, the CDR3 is TGTGCCAGCAATTACTATCGACTAGCGGGAGGGCCGGGTAACGAGCAGTACTTC. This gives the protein CASNYYRLAGGPGNEQYF.